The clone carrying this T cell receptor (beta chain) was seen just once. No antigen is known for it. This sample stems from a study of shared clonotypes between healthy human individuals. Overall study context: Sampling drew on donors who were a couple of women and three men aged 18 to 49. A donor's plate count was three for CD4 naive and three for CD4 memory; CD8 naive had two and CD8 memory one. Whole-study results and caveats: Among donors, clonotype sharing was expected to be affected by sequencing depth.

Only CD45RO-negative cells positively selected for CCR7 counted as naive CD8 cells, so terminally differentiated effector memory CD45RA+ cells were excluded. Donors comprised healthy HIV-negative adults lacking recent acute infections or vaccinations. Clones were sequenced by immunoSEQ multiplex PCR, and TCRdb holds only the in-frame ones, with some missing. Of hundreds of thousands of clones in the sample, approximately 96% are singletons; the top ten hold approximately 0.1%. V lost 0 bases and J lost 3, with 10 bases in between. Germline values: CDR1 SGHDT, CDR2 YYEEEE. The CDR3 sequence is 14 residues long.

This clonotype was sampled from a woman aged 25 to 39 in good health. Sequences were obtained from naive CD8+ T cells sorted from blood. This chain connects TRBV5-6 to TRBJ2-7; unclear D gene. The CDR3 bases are TGTGCCAGCAGCTTGGCTTCGGCGGTCTACGAGCAGTACTTC. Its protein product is CASSLASAVYEQYF.